What follows are 3 T cell receptor beta chains derived from one specimen sequenced in a study of T cell clonotyping in hematopoietic cell transplantation. Time point indicated: recipient sample about 28 days before transplant, after cytoreduction. The repertoire was sequenced with immunoSEQ multiplex PCR; TCRdb's copy has only in-frame clones and lacks some. The sample has around 45,000 clones; approximately 82% are singletons. Specimen: peripheral blood mononuclear cells, collected before stem cell transplant. The receptors were sampled from a man in his sixties with myelodysplastic syndrome. Some clones in this sample may be carry-over from other donors' samples.

The count of this clone is one. The chain carries TRBV28 and TRBJ2-2; 7 positions match TRBD1. Trimming removed 0 bases from V and 5 bases from J; junction bases left unmatched: 9. Germline V CDR1 and CDR2: MDHEN, SYDVKM. The CDR3 has 17 residues. The CDR3, as DNA: TGTGCCAGCAGTTTATGGGGGCAGGGGGATCGGACCGGGGAGCTGTTTTTT. Translated: CASSLWGQGDRTGELFF. Variable domain in full (rest from reference TRBV28 and TRBJ2-2): DVKVTQSSRYLVKRTGEKVFLECVQDMDHENMFWYRQDPGLGLRLIYFSYDVKMKEKGDIPEGYSVSREKKERFSLILESASTNQTSMYLCASSLWGQGDRTGELFFGEGSRLTVL.

This clone occurred a few times. The chain is built from TRBV19 and TRBJ2-7, with a weak D call TRBD2 (5 bases). Germline values: CDR1 LNHDA, CDR2 SQIVND (reference sequence). V was clipped by 2 bases and J by 6 bases, with 17 bases between them. The CDR3 runs to 15 residues. CDR3 bases: TGTGCCAGTAGTATATTCGAGGGCTCGGTCTCCGAGCAGTACTTC. It translates to CASSIFEGSVSEQYF.

This clone came up once. The chain combines TRBV2 with TRBJ2-5, with unresolved D. V was shortened by 3 bases and J by 5 bases, with 13 bases between the two germline ends. Germline V gene lookup returns CDR1 SNHLY and CDR2 FYNNEI. The CDR3 sequence is 14 residues long. CDR3 nucleotides: TGTGCCAGCAGTGAGTGGGTGGCGAGCGAGACCCAGTACTTC. Protein: CASSEWVASETQYF.